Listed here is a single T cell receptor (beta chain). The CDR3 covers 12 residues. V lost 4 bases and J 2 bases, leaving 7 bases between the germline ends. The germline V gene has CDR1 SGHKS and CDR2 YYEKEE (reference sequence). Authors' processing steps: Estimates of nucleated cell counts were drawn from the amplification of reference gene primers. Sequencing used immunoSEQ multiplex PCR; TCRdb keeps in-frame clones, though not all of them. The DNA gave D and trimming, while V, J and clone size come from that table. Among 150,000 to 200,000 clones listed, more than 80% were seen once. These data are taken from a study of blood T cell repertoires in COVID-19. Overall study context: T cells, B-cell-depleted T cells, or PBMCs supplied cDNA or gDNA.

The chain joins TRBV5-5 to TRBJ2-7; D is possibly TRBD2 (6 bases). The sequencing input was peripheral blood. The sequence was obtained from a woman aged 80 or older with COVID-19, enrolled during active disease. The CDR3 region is CASSGRTYEQYF. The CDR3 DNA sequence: TGTGCCAGCAGCGGGAGGACCTACGAGCAGTACTTC.